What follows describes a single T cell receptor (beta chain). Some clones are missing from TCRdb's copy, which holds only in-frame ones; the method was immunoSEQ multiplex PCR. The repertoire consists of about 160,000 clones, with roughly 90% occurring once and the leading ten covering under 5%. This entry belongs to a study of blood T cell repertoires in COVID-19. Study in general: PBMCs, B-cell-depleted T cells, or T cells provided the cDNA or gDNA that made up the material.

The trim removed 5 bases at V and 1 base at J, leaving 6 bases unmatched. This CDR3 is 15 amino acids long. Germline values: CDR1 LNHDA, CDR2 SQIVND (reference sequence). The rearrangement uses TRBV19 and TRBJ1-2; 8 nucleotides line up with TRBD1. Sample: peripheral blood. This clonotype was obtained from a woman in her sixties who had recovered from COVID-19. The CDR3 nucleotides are TGTGCCAGTAGTCCTCGGGACAGGAGTAACTATGGCTACACCTTC. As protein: CASSPRDRSNYGYTF.